These T cell receptor beta chains were read from a single sample in a study of cytomegalovirus exposure and HLA in healthy donors. Libraries were prepared by immunoSEQ multiplex PCR; TCRdb keeps only in-frame clonotypes and omits some of them. The repertoire holds around 120,000 clones, with approximately 61% as singletons. Sequenced sample: PBMCs. These receptors were obtained from a man younger than 40 in good health and CMV-seropositive. Each CDR3 is given with its conserved first and last residue. Each record gives: J gene, V gene, clone size, D gene, CDR3 DNA, CDR3 protein. The D gene is left open where the match is weak. Clone sizes are given selectively: once, few, many, or a class where the clone is expanded.

>TRBJ2-3|TRBV5-8|NA|TRBD1
TGTGCCAGCAGCCCCGGGACAGGGGTGGTAGATACGCAGTATTTT
CASSPGTGVVDTQYF
>TRBJ1-1|TRBV7-9|once|TRBD1
TGTGCCAGCAGCTACCAGGGGGCGGCTGAAGCTTTCTTT
CASSYQGAAEAFF
>TRBJ1-6|TRBV7-9|once|NA
TGTGCCAGCAGCTTGACAGGTTCGGGTTCACCCCTCCACTTT
CASSLTGSGSPLHF
>TRBJ2-3|TRBV5-1|NA|NA
TGCGCCAGCAGCTCGACCAGGACTAACACAGATACGCAGTATTTT
CASSSTRTNTDTQYF
>TRBJ1-4|TRBV5-6|few|TRBD1
TGTGCCAGCAGCTGGGGGGACAGGGCGAATGAAAAACTGTTTTTT
CASSWGDRANEKLFF
>TRBJ2-7|TRBV7-2|NA|NA
TGTGCCAGCAGCTTAGGTGGAGACCTCTTGGAGCAGTACTTC
CASSLGGDLLEQYF
>TRBJ2-1|TRBV27|once|TRBD2
TGTGCCAGCAGTTTATCACTAGCGGGCTCCTACAATGAGCAGTTCTTC
CASSLSLAGSYNEQFF
>TRBJ1-5|TRBV15|NA|NA
TGTGCCACCAGCAGAGATCGTAGCAATCAGCCCCAGCATTTT
CATSRDRSNQPQHF
>TRBJ1-3|TRBV7-9|NA|NA
TGTGCCAGCAGCTTACAGGGGAAATCTGGAAACACCATATATTTT
CASSLQGKSGNTIYF
>TRBJ2-7|TRBV13|few|NA
TGTGCCAGCAGCGGCCCGGGGGACCGCTACGAGCAGTACTTC
CASSGPGDRYEQYF
>TRBJ2-7|TRBV11-2|NA|NA
TGTGCCAGCAGCTTAGATCAGAGGAGCGTGATATCGGCCTACGAGCAGTACTTC
CASSLDQRSVISAYEQYF
>TRBJ2-2|TRBV7-9|few|TRBD1
TGTGCCAGCAGCTCGGGACAGGTAGAGCTGTTTTTT
CASSSGQVELFF
>TRBJ2-5|TRBV28|NA|TRBD2
TGTGCCAGCAGGCAATCTAGCGGGAGGGGGGAGACCCAGTACTTC
CASRQSSGRGETQYF
>TRBJ2-1|TRBV4-1|NA|NA
TGCGCCAGCAGCCAAGGGGCAGGGTTTTACAATGAGCAGTTCTTC
CASSQGAGFYNEQFF
>TRBJ2-5|TRBV5-1|NA|TRBD1
TGCGCCAGCAGCCCGACAGGGGCAGGAGAGACCCAGTACTTC
CASSPTGAGETQYF
>TRBJ1-2|TRBV27|NA|NA
TGTGCCAGCAGCCCTCGCAGGGCCCTTCTCCCTAACTATGGCTACACCTTC
CASSPRRALLPNYGYTF
>TRBJ2-7|TRBV23-1|NA|NA
TGCGCCAGCAGTCACCCGGGACATGCTGGCTCCTACGAGCAGTACTTC
CASSHPGHAGSYEQYF
>TRBJ1-2|TRBV7-8|NA|TRBD1
TGTGCCAGCAGCCTGGCGGGACAGACAAACTATGGCTACACCTTC
CASSLAGQTNYGYTF
>TRBJ2-2|TRBV30|NA|NA
TGTGCCTGGATCCGAATCACCCCGGACTGGCGCACCGGGGAGCTGTTTTTT
CAWIRITPDWRTGELFF
>TRBJ2-7|TRBV6-5|NA|NA
TGTGCCAGCAGTGCGGGGACGGTCTACGAGCAGTACTTC
CASSAGTVYEQYF
>TRBJ2-1|TRBV27|NA|NA
TGTGCCAGCAGTTTATATGGACAGATTCCCTCCTACAATGAGCAGTTCTTC
CASSLYGQIPSYNEQFF
>TRBJ2-7|TRBV6-6|NA|TRBD2
TGTGCCAGCAGTAAACCTCCCGGGAGGGCGGAAGATGAGCAGTACTTC
CASSKPPGRAEDEQYF
>TRBJ2-2|TRBV13|few|TRBD2
TGTGCCAGCGAGGGACTAGCGACCGGGGAGCTGTTTTTT
CASEGLATGELFF
>TRBJ2-7|TRBV28|NA|NA
TGTGCCAGCAGTTCCTACAGGGCGCAGTACTTC
CASSSYRAQYF
>TRBJ1-2|TRBV7-2|NA|TRBD1
TGTGCCAGCAGCTTAGATTCGGGACAGGGAGTCGGCTACACCTTC
CASSLDSGQGVGYTF
>TRBJ1-2|TRBV7-2|NA|TRBD1
TGTGCCAGCAGCTTCCGGGACAGGGGGCTAGGGGGCTACACCTTC
CASSFRDRGLGGYTF
>TRBJ2-5|TRBV2|NA|NA
TGTGCCAGCAGTGAAGCGCCTGGGTCAGGGGTGAAAGAGACCCAGTACTTC
CASSEAPGSGVKETQYF
>TRBJ1-1|TRBV10-3|NA|NA
TGTGCCATCAGTGGTTCGACAGTGTTGAACACTGAAGCTTTCTTT
CAISGSTVLNTEAFF
>TRBJ2-5|TRBV2|NA|TRBD1
TGTGCCAGCAGCCCGACAGGGTTCCAAGAGACCCAGTACTTC
CASSPTGFQETQYF
>TRBJ2-5|TRBV6-5|few|NA
TGTGCCAGCACTGCGACAGAAATCCAAGAGACCCAGTACTTC
CASTATEIQETQYF
>TRBJ1-2|TRBV5-4|NA|NA
TGTGCCAGCAGCCTGGCGTTATATGGCTACACCTTC
CASSLALYGYTF
>TRBJ1-1|TRBV10-1|once|NA
TGCGCCAGCAGCCAGACAGGTGAGAACACTGAAGCTTTCTTT
CASSQTGENTEAFF
>TRBJ2-6|TRBV5-1|NA|NA
TGCGCCAGCAGCTTCTGGCCCTCTGGGGCCAACGTCCTGACTTTC
CASSFWPSGANVLTF